This TCR beta chain was sequenced during a study of T cells in Graves' hyperthyroidism and ophthalmopathy. Those with hyperthyroidism were 18 to 65 years old, newly diagnosed, and ill for under 2 months. Before ophthalmopathy appeared, progressors gave blood at initial hyperthyroidism diagnosis. Per the germline V gene, CDR1 is MNHNS and CDR2 is SASEGT. J was trimmed by 3 bases and V by 10 bases; bases with no gene match: 6. This CDR3 is 13 amino acids long. Amplification targeted TCR beta CDR3 regions from RNA transcripts. In the first-round RT-PCR of the TCR CDR3, the HTBI primer set was used. MiXCR, run by TCRdb on the multiplex PCR reads, gives a single entry per CDR3 protein. Altogether over 250,000 distinct CDR3 sequences are present, less than 30% being singletons, with the ten largest covering approximately 30%.

Material for sequencing was blood. This sequence originates from a man in his forties with Graves' hyperthyroidism that later progressed to Graves' ophthalmopathy. This rearrangement joins TRBV6-1 to TRBJ2-7; 10 bases are shared with TRBD1. In DNA, the CDR3 is TGTGCCAACCGGGACAGGGGTTTCTACGAGCAGTACTTC. Encoded protein: CANRDRGFYEQYF.